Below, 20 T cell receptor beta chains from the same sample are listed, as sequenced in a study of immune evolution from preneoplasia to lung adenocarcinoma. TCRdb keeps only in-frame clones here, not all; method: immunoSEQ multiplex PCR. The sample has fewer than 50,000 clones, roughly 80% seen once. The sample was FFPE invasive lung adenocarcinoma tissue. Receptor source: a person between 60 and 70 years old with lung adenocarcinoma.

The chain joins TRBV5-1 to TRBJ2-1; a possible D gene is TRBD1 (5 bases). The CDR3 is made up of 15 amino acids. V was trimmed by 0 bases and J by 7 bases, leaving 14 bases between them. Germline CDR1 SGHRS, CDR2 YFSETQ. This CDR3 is CASSLVGRVINEQFF. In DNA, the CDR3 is TGCGCCAGCAGCTTGGTCGGCAGGGTGATAAATGAGCAGTTCTTC.

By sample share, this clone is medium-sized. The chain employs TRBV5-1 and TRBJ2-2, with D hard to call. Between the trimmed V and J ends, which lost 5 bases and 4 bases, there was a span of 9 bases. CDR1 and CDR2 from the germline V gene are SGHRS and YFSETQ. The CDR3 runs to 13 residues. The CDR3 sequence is CASRETGTGELFF. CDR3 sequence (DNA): TGCGCCAGCAGGGAGACCGGCACCGGGGAGCTGTTTTTT.

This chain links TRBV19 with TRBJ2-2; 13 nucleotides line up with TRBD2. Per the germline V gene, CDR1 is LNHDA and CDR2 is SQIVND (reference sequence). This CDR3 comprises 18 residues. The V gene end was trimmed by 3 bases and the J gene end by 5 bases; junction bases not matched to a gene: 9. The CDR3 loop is CASSIPFWTSGGTGELFF. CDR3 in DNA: TGTGCCAGTAGTATCCCCTTTTGGACTAGCGGGGGAACCGGGGAGCTGTTTTTT.

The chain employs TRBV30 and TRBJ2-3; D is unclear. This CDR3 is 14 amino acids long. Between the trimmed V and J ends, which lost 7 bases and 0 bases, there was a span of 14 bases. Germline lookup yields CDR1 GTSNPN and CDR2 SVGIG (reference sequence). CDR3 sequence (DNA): TGTGCCTCCGCGGACGGAGCTAGCACAGATACGCAGTATTTT. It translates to CASADGASTDTQYF. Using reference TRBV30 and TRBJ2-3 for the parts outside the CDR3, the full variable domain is SQTIHQWPATLVQPVGSPLSLECTVEGTSNPNLYWYRQAAGRGLQLLFYSVGIGQISSEVPQNLSASRPQDRQFILSSKKLLLSDSGFYLCASADGASTDTQYFGPGTRLTVL.

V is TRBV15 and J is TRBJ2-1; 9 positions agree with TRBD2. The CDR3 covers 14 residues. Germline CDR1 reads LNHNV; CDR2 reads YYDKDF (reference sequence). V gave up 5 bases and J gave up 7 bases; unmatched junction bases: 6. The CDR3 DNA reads TGTGCCACCAGCTTTGGACTAGCGCAGAATGAGCAGTTCTTC. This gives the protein CATSFGLAQNEQFF. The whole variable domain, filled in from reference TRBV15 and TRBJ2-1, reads DAMVIQNPRYQVTQFGKPVTLSCSQTLNHNVMYWYQQKSSQAPKLLFHYYDKDFNNEADTPDNFQSRRPNTSFCFLDIRSPGLGDTAMYLCATSFGLAQNEQFFGPGTRLTVL.

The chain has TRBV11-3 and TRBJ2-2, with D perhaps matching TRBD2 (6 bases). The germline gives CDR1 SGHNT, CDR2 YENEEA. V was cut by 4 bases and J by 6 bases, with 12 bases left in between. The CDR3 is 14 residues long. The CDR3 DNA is TGTGCCAGCAGCTCTAGCAGGAGGGCCGGGGAGCTGTTTTTT. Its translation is CASSSSRRAGELFF.

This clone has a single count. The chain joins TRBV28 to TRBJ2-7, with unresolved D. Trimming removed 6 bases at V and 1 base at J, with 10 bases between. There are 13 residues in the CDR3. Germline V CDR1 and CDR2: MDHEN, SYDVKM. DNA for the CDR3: TGTGCCAGCAGCCTCGGGCTATCCTACGAGCAGTACTTC. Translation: CASSLGLSYEQYF.

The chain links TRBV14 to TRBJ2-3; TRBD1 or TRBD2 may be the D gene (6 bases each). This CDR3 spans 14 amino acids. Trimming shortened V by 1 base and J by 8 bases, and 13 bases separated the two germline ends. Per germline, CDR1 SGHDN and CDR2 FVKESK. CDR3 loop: CASSQGGRGLTQYF. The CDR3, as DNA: TGTGCCAGCAGCCAAGGGGGCCGGGGGCTTACGCAGTATTTT. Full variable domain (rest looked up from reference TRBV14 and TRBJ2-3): EAGVTQFPSHSVIEKGQTVTLRCDPISGHDNLYWYRRVMGKEIKFLLHFVKESKQDESGMPNNRFLAERTGGTYSTLKVQPAELEDSGVYFCASSQGGRGLTQYFGPGTRLTVL.

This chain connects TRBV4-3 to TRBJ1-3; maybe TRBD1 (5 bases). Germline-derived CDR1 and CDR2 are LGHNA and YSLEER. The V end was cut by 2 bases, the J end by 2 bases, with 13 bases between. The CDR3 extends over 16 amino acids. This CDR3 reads CASSQTSGGPGNTIYF. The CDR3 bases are TGCGCCAGCAGCCAAACCTCCGGGGGACCTGGAAACACCATATATTTT.

CDR3: CASSQEASGQGQTQYF. DNA of the CDR3: TGTGCCAGCAGCCAAGAGGCCTCGGGACAGGGCCAGACCCAGTACTTC. The chain links TRBV4-2 to TRBJ2-5, with 9 positions matching TRBD1. The ends lost 0 bases at V and 6 bases at J; junction bases unmatched: 8. The CDR3 spans 16 residues. CDR1 and CDR2 from the germline V gene are LGHNA and YNFKEQ.

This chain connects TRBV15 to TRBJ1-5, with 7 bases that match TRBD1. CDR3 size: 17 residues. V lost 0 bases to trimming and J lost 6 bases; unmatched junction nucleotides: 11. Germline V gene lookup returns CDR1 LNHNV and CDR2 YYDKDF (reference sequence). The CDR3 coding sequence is TGTGCCACCAGCAGAGATAACAGGGGCACATGGGTTCAGCCCCAGCATTTT. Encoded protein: CATSRDNRGTWVQPQHF.

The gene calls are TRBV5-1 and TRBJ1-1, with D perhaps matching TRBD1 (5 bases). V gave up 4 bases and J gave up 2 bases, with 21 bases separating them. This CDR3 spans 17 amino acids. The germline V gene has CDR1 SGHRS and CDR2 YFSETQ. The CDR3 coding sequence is TGCGCCAGCAGCATGGGGGGAGGACCCGGATTAAACACTGAAGCTTTCTTT. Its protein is CASSMGGGPGLNTEAFF.

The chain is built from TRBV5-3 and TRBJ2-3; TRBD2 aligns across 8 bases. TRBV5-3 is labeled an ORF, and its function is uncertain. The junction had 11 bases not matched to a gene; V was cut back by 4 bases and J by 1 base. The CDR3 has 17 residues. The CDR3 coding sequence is TGTGCCAGAAGCGCACGGAGCGGGAGAAAGGGCACAGATACGCAGTATTTT. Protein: CARSARSGRKGTDTQYF.

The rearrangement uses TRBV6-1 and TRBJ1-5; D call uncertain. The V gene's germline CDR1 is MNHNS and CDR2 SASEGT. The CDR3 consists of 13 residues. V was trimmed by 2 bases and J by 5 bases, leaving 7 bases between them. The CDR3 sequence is CASSEKGYQPQHF. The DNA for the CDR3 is TGTGCCAGCAGTGAAAAAGGGTATCAGCCCCAGCATTTT.

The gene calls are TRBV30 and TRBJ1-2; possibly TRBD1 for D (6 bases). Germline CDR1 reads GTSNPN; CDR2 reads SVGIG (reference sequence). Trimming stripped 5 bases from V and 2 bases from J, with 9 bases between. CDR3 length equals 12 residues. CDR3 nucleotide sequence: TGTGCCTGGTGGACAGTCAACTATGGCTACACCTTC. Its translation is CAWWTVNYGYTF.

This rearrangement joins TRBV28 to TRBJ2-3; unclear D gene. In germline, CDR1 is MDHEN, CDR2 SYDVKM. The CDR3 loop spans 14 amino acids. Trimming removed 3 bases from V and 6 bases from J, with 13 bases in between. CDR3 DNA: TGTGCCAGCAGTTTTCTTCCCCCCCGTGATACGCAGTATTTT. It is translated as CASSFLPPRDTQYF.

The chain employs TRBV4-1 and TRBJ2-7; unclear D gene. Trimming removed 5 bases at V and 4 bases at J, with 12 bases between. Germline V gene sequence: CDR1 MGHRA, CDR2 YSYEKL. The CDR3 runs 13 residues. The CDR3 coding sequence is TGCGCCAGCAGCTCAAGCCGAGGATACGAGCAGTACTTC. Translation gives CASSSSRGYEQYF.

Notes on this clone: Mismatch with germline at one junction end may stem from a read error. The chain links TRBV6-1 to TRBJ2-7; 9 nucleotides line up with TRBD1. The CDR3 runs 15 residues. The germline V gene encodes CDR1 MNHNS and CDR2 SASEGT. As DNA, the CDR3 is TGTGCTAGCAGATACCAGGGACAGGGTAGGGGCGAGCAGTACTTC. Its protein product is CASRYQGQGRGEQYF.

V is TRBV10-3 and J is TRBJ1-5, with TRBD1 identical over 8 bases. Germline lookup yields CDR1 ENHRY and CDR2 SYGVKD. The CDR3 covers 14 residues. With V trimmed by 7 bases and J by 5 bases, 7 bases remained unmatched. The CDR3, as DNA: TGTGCCATCACGGACAGGGCTGGCGATCAGCCCCAGCATTTT. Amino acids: CAITDRAGDQPQHF.

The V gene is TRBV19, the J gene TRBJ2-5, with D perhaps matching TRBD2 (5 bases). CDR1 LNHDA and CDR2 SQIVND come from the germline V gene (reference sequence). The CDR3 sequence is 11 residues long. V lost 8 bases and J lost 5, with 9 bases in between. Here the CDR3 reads CASGSGETQYF. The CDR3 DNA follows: TGTGCCAGTGGGAGTGGGGAGACCCAGTACTTC.